The next 3 T cell receptor beta chains were all read from a single sample in a study of human T cells and chemical hapten exposure. TCRdb used MiXCR to reprocess the RACE reads, holding one entry per CDR3 protein. The table lists approximately 97,000 distinct CDR3 sequences, roughly a quarter of them singletons. Time point described: patch test 3, about 24 weeks after DPC sensitization. Treatment: therapeutic diphenylcyclopropenone sensitization with weekly scalp DPC. The starting material was whole blood, obtained in connection with sensitization to the hapten diphenylcyclopropenone (DPC). The receptors here all came from a man aged 35-49 years with alopecia areata. Some clones in this sample may be carry-over from other donors' samples.

V is TRBV24-1 and J is TRBJ2-1; 13 bases are shared with TRBD2. Germline CDR1 and CDR2: KGHDR and SFDVKD. The CDR3 length is 16 residues. V shed 3 bases and J 5 bases; nucleotides not matched to a gene: 3. In DNA, the CDR3 is TGTGCCACCAGTGATAGGACTAGCGGGAGCCACAATGAGCAGTTCTTC. This encodes CATSDRTSGSHNEQFF.

CDR3 in amino acids: CASSSYEGLQARNQPQHF. DNA of the CDR3: TGTGCCAGCAGCTCTTATGAGGGGTTGCAGGCTCGCAATCAGCCCCAGCATTTT. The rearrangement joins TRBV28 to TRBJ1-5, with D possibly TRBD1 on 5 matching bases. The V end lost 6 bases, the J end lost 2 bases, and 23 bases lay between the germline ends. The CDR3 sequence is 18 residues long. Germline CDR1 MDHEN, CDR2 SYDVKM. Full variable domain (missing parts from reference TRBV28 and TRBJ1-5): DVKVTQSSRYLVKRTGEKVFLECVQDMDHENMFWYRQDPGLGLRLIYFSYDVKMKEKGDIPEGYSVSREKKERFSLILESASTNQTSMYLCASSSYEGLQARNQPQHFGDGTRLSIL.

This clonotype has more than one count but fewer than ten. V and J are TRBV20-1 and TRBJ2-2; D might be TRBD1 or TRBD2, each matching 5 bases. With 2 bases removed from V and 0 bases from J, the gap between germline ends came to 10 bases. This CDR3 contains 15 residues. Germline V gives CDR1 DFQATT, CDR2 SNEGSKA (reference sequence). The CDR3 DNA is TGCAGTGCTAGAAAGGGGACCGCGAACACCGGGGAGCTGTTTTTT. Residues: CSARKGTANTGELFF.